This T cell receptor (beta chain) was recovered during a study of Graves' ophthalmopathy and Graves' hyperthyroidism. General study results and limits: Ophthalmopathy could be told apart from stable hyperthyroidism by a 13-signature model (about 88% sensitivity, about 80% specificity).

At least ten counts were recorded for this clonotype. The antigen remains undetermined. New diagnoses, under 2 months' duration, and ages 18 to 65 characterized the hyperthyroidism patients. V lost 5 bases, J lost 3 bases, and 8 bases lay in between. Per germline, CDR1 LNHDA and CDR2 SQIVND (reference sequence). The CDR3 loop spans 12 amino acids. The authors amplified TCR beta CDR3 regions from RNA transcripts. First-round RT-PCR employed HTBI primers, with a second-round multiplex PCR after it. MiXCR was run by TCRdb on the multiplex PCR reads, yielding one entry per CDR3 protein. Here the sample spans approximately 1.2 million distinct CDR3 sequences, roughly 35% being singletons.

The V gene is TRBV19, the J gene TRBJ2-7; D gene uncertain. The specimen sequenced was peripheral blood or thyroid tissue (not recorded which). The receptor was derived from an adult man with Graves' hyperthyroidism. The CDR3 loop reads CASSPNYYEQYF. The CDR3 region has the DNA TGTGCCAGTAGTCCCAACTACTACGAGCAGTACTTC.